This T cell receptor beta chain was identified in a study of cytomegalovirus exposure and HLA in healthy donors. V lost 7 bases and J 4 bases, leaving 18 bases between the germline ends. CDR1 and CDR2 (germline): SQVTM, ANQGSEA. This CDR3 spans 14 amino acids. General study results and limits: Rarity marked most TCR sequences, yet some public TCRs occurred in many donors.

This clone occurred once. Its cognate antigen is unknown. PCR involved 60 Vbeta and 13 Jbeta primers. TCRdb's table, derived via immunoSEQ multiplex PCR, lists solely in-frame clones and lacks some. The sample has under 200,000 clones, roughly nine tenths seen once; the top ten hold around 0.98%. This sequence originates from a boy younger than 10 in good health and CMV-seronegative. Specimen: PBMCs. This rearrangement joins TRBV29-1 to TRBJ2-3, with no clear D. The CDR3 bases are TGCAGCGCCTCAACAGACGCACTGCCAGATACGCAGTATTTT. This sequence encodes CSASTDALPDTQYF.